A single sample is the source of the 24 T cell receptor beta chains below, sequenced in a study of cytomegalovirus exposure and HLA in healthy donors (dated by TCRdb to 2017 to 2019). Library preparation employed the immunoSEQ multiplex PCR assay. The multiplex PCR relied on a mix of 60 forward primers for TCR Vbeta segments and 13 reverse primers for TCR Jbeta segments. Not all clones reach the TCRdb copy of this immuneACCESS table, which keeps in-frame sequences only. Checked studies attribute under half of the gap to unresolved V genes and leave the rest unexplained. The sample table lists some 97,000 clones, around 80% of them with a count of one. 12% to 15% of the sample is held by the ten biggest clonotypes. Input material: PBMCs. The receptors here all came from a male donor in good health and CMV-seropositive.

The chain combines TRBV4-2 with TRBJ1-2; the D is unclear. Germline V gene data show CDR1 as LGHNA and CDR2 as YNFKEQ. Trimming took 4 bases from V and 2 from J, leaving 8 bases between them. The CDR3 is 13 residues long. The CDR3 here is CASSPPGNYGYTF. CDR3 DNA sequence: TGTGCCAGCAGCCCCCCGGGGAACTATGGCTACACCTTC.

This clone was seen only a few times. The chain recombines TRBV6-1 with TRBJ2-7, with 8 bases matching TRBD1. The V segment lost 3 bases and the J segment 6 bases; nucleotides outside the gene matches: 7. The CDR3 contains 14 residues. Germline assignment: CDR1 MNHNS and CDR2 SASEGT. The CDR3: CASSDDRGAGEQYF. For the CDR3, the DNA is TGTGCCAGCAGTGACGACAGGGGAGCAGGCGAGCAGTACTTC.

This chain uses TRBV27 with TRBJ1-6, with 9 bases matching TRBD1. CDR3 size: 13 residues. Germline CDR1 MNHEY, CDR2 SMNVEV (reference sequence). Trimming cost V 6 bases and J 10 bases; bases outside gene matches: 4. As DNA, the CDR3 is TGTGCCAGCAGCTGGACAGGGGACTCACCCCTCCACTTT. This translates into CASSWTGDSPLHF.

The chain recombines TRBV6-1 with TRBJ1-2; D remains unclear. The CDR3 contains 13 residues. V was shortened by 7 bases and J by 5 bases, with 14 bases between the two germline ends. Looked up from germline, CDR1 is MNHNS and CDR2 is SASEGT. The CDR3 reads CASNPSGSYGYTF. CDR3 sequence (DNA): TGTGCCAGCAATCCATCCGGGTCTTATGGCTACACCTTC.

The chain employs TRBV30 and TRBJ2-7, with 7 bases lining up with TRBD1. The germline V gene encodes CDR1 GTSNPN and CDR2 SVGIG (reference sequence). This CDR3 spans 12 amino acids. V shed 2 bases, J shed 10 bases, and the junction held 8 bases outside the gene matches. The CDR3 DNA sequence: TGTGCCTGGAGTCGACAGGACAGGCATCAGTACTTC. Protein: CAWSRQDRHQYF. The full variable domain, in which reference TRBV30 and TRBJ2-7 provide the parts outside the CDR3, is SQTIHQWPATLVQPVGSPLSLECTVEGTSNPNLYWYRQAAGRGLQLLFYSVGIGQISSEVPQNLSASRPQDRQFILSSKKLLLSDSGFYLCAWSRQDRHQYFGPGTRLTVT.

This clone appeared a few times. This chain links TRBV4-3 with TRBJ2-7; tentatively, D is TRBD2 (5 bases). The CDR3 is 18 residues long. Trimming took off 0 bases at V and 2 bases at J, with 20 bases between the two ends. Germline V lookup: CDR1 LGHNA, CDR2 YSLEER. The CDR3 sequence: CASSQDPSGPAGPYEQYF. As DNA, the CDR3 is TGCGCCAGCAGCCAAGATCCGTCAGGACCGGCGGGCCCCTACGAGCAGTACTTC.

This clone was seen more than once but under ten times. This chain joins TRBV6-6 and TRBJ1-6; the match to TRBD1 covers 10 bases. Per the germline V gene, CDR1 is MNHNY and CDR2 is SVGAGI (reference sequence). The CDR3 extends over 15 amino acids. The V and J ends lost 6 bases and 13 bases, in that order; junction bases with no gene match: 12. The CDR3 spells CASRSLGTGVSPLHF. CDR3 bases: TGTGCCAGCAGATCCCTAGGGACAGGGGTCTCGCCCCTCCACTTT.

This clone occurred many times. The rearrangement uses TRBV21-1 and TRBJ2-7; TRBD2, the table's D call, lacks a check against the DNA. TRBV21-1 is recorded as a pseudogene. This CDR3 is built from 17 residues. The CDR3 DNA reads TGTGCCAGCAGCAAAGCAGGGAGGAGTAGTGACTCCTACGAGCAGTACTTC. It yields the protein CASSKAGRSSDSYEQYF.

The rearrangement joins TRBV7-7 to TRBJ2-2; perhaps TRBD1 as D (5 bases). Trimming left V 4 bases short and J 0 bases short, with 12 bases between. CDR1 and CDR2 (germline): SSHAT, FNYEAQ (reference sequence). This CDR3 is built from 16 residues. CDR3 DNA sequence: TGTGCCAGCAGCTCCCCCCAGGGCGCGAACACCGGGGAGCTGTTTTTT. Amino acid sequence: CASSSPQGANTGELFF.

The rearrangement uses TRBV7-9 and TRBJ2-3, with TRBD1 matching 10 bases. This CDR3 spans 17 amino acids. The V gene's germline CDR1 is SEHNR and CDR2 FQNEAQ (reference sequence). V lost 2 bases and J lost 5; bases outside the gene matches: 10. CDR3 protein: CASSLSGRGQGLDTQYF. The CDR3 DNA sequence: TGTGCCAGCAGCTTATCGGGTAGGGGACAGGGGTTAGATACGCAGTATTTT.

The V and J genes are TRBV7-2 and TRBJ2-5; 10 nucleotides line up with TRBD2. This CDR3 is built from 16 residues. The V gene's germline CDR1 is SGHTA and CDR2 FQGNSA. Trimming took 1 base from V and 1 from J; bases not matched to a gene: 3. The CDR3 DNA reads TGTGCCAGCAGCTTAGGTTTAGCGGGGGGCCAAGAGACCCAGTACTTC. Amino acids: CASSLGLAGGQETQYF.

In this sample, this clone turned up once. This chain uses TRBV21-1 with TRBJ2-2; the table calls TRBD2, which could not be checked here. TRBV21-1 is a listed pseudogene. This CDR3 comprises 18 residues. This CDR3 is CASSKVPWDSTNTGELFF. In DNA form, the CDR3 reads TGTGCCAGCAGCAAAGTCCCTTGGGACTCGACGAACACCGGGGAGCTGTTTTTT.

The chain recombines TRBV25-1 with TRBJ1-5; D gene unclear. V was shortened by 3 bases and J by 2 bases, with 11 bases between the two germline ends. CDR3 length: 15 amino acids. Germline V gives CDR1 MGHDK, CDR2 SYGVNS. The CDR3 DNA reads TGTGCCAGCAGTGATCGAGGCGCGGGCAATCAGCCCCAGCATTTT. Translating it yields CASSDRGAGNQPQHF.

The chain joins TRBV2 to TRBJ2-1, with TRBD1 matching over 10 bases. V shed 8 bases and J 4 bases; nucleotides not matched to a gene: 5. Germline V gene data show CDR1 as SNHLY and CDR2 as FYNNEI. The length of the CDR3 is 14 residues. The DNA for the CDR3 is TGTGCCAGCCGACCGGGACAGGGGTACAATGAGCAGTTCTTC. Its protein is CASRPGQGYNEQFF. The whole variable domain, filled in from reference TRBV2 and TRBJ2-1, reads EPEVTQTPSHQVTQMGQEVILRCVPISNHLYFYWYRQILGQKVEFLVSFYNNEISEKSEIFDDQFSVERPDGSNFTLKIRSTKLEDSAMYFCASRPGQGYNEQFFGPGTRLTVL.

CDR3 nucleotides: TGTGCCAGCAGCCCCATAACGGGATACTACGAGCAGTACTTC. Encoded protein: CASSPITGYYEQYF. The chain couples TRBV11-2 to TRBJ2-7; a weak D match, TRBD2 (5 bases). The ends were cut back, 5 bases at V and 3 bases at J, with 14 bases in the middle. The CDR3 is 14 amino acids. CDR1 and CDR2 (germline): SGHAT, FQNNGV.

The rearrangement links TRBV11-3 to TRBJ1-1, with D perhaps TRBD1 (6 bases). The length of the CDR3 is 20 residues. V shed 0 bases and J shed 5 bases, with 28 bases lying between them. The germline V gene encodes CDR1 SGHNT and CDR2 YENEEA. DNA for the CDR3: TGTGCCAGCAGCTTAGACGGATGGACAGTAGGGTCAAGGTGGGATACTGAAGCTTTCTTT. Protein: CASSLDGWTVGSRWDTEAFF.

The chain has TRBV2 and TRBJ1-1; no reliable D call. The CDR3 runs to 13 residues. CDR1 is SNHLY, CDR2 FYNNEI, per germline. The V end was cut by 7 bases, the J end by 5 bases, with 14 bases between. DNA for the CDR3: TGTGCCAGCACTCGGACCCAGCGGACTGAAGCTTTCTTT. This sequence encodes CASTRTQRTEAFF.

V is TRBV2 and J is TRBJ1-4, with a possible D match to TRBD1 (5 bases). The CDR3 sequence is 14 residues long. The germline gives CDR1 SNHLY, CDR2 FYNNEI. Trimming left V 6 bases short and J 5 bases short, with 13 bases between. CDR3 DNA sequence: TGTGCCAGCAGATGGGGCAGGGTAAATGAAAAACTGTTTTTT. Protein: CASRWGRVNEKLFF. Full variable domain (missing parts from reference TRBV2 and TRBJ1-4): EPEVTQTPSHQVTQMGQEVILRCVPISNHLYFYWYRQILGQKVEFLVSFYNNEISEKSEIFDDQFSVERPDGSNFTLKIRSTKLEDSAMYFCASRWGRVNEKLFFGSGTQLSVL.

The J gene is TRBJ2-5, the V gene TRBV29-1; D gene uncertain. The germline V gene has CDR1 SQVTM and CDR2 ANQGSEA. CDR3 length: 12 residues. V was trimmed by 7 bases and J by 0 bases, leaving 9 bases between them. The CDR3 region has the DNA TGCAGCGGGGCCCAGTACCAAGAGACCCAGTACTTC. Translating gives CSGAQYQETQYF.

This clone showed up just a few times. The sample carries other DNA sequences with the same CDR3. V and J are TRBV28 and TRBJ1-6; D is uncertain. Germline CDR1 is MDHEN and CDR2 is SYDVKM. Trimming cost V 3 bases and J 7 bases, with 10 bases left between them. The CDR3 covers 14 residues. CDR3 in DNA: TGTGCCAGCAGTTTGGGCCAGTTGAATTCACCCCTCCACTTT. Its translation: CASSLGQLNSPLHF.

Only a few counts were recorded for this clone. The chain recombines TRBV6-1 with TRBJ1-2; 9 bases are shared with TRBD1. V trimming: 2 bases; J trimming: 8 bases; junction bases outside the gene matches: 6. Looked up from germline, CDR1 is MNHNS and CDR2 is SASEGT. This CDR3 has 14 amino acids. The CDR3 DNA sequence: TGTGCCAGCAGTGAACTAGGGACAGGGCAAGGCTACACCTTC. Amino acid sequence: CASSELGTGQGYTF.

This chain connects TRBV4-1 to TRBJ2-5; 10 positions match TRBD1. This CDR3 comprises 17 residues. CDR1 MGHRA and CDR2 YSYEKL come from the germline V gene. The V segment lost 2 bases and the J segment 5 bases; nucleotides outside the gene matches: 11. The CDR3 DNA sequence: TGCGCCAGCAGCCAAACCCGAGAGGGACAGGGGAGGGAGACCCAGTACTTC. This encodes CASSQTREGQGRETQYF.

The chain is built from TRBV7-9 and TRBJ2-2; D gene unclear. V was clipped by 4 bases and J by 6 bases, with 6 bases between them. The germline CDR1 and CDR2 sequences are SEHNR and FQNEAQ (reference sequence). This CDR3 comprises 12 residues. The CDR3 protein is CASSSIAGELFF. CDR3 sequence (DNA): TGTGCCAGCAGCTCTATCGCCGGGGAGCTGTTTTTT.

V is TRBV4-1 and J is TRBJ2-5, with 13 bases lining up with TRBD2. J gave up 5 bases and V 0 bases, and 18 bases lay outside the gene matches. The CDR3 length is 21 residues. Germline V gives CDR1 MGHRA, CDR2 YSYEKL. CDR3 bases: TGCGCCAGCAGCCAAGATTCCTTTGTTACTAGCGGGGGGGCAGTGGAGGAGACCCAGTACTTC. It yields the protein CASSQDSFVTSGGAVEETQYF.